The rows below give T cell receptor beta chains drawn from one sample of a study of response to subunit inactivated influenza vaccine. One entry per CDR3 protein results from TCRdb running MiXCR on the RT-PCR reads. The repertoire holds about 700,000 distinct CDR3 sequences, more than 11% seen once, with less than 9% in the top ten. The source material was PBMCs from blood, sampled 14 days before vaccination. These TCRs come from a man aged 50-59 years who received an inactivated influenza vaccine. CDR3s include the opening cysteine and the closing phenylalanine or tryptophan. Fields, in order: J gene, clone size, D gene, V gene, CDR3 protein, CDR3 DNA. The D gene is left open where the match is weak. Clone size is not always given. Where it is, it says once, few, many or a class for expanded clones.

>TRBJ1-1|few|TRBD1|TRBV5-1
CASSLGGTGVGTEAFF
TGCGCCAGCAGCTTGGGGGGCACAGGGGTTGGTACTGAAGCTTTCTTT
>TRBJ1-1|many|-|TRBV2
CASSEQGTRNTEAFF
TGTGCCAGCAGTGAACAGGGAACCCGAAACACTGAAGCTTTCTTT
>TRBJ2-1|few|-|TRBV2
CASTGSQGNEQFF
TGTGCCAGCACCGGATCCCAGGGCAATGAGCAGTTCTTC
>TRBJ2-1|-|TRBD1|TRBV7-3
CASSLKGARYNEQFF
TGTGCCAGCAGCTTAAAGGGGGCTCGTTACAATGAGCAGTTCTTC
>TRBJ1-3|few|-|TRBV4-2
CASSQGTLGNTIYF
TGTGCCAGCAGCCAGGGAACTCTAGGAAACACCATATATTTT
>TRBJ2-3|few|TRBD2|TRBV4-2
CASSQDGAGGSSDTQYF
TGTGCCAGCAGCCAAGATGGAGCGGGGGGGTCATCAGATACGCAGTATTTT
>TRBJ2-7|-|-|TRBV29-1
CSVATGYEQYF
TGCAGCGTGGCCACAGGGTACGAGCAGTACTTC
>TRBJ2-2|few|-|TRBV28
CASSLVRPANTGELFF
TGTGCCAGCAGTTTGGTACGACCCGCGAACACCGGGGAGCTGTTTTTT
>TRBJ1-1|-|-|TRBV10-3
CAISEQPNTEAFF
TGTGCCATCAGTGAACAGCCGAACACTGAAGCTTTCTTT
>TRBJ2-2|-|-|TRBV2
CASSEGRGTGELFF
TGTGCCAGCAGTGAGGGTCGGGGGACCGGGGAGCTGTTTTTT
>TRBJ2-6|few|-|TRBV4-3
CASSQDPGANVLTF
TGCGCCAGCAGCCAAGACCCTGGGGCCAACGTCCTGACTTTC
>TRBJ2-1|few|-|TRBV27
CASSLTLGYNYNEQFF
TGTGCCAGCAGTCTTACGTTAGGGTACAATTACAATGAGCAGTTCTTC
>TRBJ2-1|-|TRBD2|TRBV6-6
CASSREGHEQFF
TGTGCCAGCTCGCGGGAGGGCCATGAGCAGTTCTTC
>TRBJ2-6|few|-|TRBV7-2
CASSPAHSGANVLTF
TGTGCCAGCAGTCCTGCGCACTCTGGGGCCAACGTCCTGACTTTC
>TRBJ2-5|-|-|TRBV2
CASGGAGEETQYF
TGTGCCAGCGGAGGTGCAGGGGAGGAGACCCAGTACTTC
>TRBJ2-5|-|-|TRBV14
CASSLWGRETQYF
TGTGCCAGCAGCCTCTGGGGGAGAGAGACCCAGTACTTC
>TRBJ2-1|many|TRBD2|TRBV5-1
CASSSSGISYNEQFF
TGCGCCAGCAGCTCTAGCGGGATATCCTACAATGAGCAGTTCTTC
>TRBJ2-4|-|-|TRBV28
CASRLGLSKNIQYF
TGTGCCAGCAGGCTAGGACTTTCCAAAAACATTCAGTACTTC
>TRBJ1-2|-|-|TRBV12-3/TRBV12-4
CASSPTDRYGYTF
TGTGCCAGCAGCCCGACAGACAGATATGGCTACACCTTC
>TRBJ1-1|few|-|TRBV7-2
CASSLTGIEAFF
TGTGCCAGCAGCTTAACAGGGATAGAAGCTTTCTTT
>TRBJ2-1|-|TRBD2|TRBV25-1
CASSIAGGLSSEQFF
TGTGCCAGCAGCATAGCGGGGGGGCTAAGCAGTGAGCAGTTCTTC
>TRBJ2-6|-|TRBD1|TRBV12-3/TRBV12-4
CASSSGTGFSGANVLTF
TGTGCCAGCAGCTCCGGGACAGGCTTCTCTGGGGCCAACGTCCTGACTTTC
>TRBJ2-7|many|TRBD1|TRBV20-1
CSASSPSGTASYEQYF
TGCAGTGCTAGTTCCCCATCCGGGACAGCGAGCTACGAGCAGTACTTC
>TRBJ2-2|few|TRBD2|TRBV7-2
CASSPLAGDRTGELFF
TGTGCCAGCAGCCCGCTAGCGGGGGATCGCACCGGGGAGCTGTTTTTT
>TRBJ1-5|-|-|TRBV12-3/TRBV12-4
CASNGKGHNQPQHF
TGTGCCAGCAATGGTAAGGGCCACAATCAGCCCCAGCATTTT
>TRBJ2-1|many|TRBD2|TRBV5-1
CASSFPSGGASYNEQFF
TGCGCCAGCAGCTTCCCTAGCGGGGGGGCATCCTACAATGAGCAGTTCTTC
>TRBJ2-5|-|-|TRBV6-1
CASSDWQGQETQYF
TGTGCCAGCAGTGATTGGCAGGGGCAAGAGACCCAGTACTTC
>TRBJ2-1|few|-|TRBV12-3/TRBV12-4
CASSPTRLYNEQFF
TGTGCCAGCAGTCCGACTAGGCTCTACAATGAGCAGTTCTTC
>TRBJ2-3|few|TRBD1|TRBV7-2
CASSLFRGSSTDTQYF
TGTGCCAGCAGCTTATTCAGGGGGTCGAGCACAGATACGCAGTATTTT
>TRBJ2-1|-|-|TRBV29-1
CSVDREQFF
TGCAGCGTTGACAGGGAGCAGTTCTTC
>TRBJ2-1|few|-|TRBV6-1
CASSELQVFPYNEQFF
TGTGCCAGCAGTGAACTACAGGTCTTCCCCTACAATGAGCAGTTCTTC
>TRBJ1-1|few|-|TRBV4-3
CASSQGYVNTEAFF
TGCGCCAGCAGCCAAGGGTATGTGAACACTGAAGCTTTCTTT
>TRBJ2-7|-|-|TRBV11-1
CASSSISSGKAFVYEQYF
TGTGCCAGCAGCTCGATTTCATCAGGGAAAGCGTTCGTCTACGAGCAGTACTTC
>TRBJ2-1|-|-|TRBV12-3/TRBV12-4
CASSLANGHEQFF
TGTGCCAGCAGTTTAGCAAACGGACATGAGCAGTTCTTC
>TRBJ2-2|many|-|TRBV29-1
CSGMRTAATGELFF
TGCAGCGGCATGCGGACAGCGGCTACCGGGGAGCTGTTTTTT
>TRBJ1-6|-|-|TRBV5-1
CASSLEGGPRSPLHF
TGCGCCAGCAGCTTGGAGGGCGGCCCTCGGTCACCCCTCCACTTT
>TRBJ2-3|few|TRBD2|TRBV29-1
CSVSRTSGRASGDTQYF
TGCAGCGTCTCTCGGACTAGCGGGAGGGCCTCGGGTGATACGCAGTATTTT
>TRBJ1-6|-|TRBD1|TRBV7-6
CASSGTAYNSPLHF
TGTGCCAGCAGCGGGACAGCCTATAATTCACCCCTCCACTTT
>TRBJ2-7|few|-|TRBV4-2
CASSLSLGGSIDEQYF
TGTGCCAGCAGCCTATCCCTGGGCGGGTCAATCGACGAGCAGTACTTC
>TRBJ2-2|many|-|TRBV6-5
CASSYYRTNTGELFF
TGTGCCAGCAGTTACTACAGAACGAACACCGGGGAGCTGTTTTTT
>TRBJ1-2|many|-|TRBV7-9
CASSLFNRGYTF
TGTGCCAGCAGCCTCTTCAATCGAGGCTACACCTTC
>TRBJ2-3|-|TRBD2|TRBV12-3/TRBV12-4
CASSFGGGLYDTQYF
TGTGCCAGCAGTTTCGGGGGGGGCCTTTACGATACGCAGTATTTT